This T cell receptor (beta chain) stems from a study of glioma-infiltrating T cells after dendritic cell vaccination (dated by TCRdb to the mid-2010s). Broadly, across the study: The cohort included approximately 15 glioblastoma patients drawn from Phase I and II dendritic cell vaccination trials, of whom 9 were newly diagnosed and 6 had recurrent disease. Survival after dendritic cell vaccination was correlated with TCR sequencing metrics, including TIL content and tumor-blood repertoire overlap. Three intradermal dendritic cell vaccine injections were administered to patients at biweekly intervals in the arm below the axilla. Autologous tumor lysate-pulsed dendritic cell vaccination was administered to the patients between the early 2000s and the early 2010s. The vaccine was prepared from monocyte-derived dendritic cells that were cultured for seven days with IL-4 and GM-CSF and then pulsed overnight with autologous tumor lysate. Tumor-infiltrating lymphocyte content was quantified and tumor and blood repertoires were compared in dendritic cell-vaccinated glioblastoma patients by deep sequencing of TCR beta CDR3 regions.

Using the immunoSEQ assay, TCRB CDR3 regions were amplified from roughly 2.1 micrograms of genomic DNA, or from all available DNA when less than that was on hand. The multiplex PCR relied on 60 forward primers for TCR V beta segments and 13 reverse primers for J beta segments. To estimate reads per starting template, synthetic control templates were spiked into each sample at limiting dilution. The Illumina HiSeq System generated 87 bp sequencing reads. The authors processed their data as follows. PCR and sequencing errors were removed by merging closely related sequences with a nearest neighbor algorithm. TCR overlap was measured as the percentage of unique tumor TCR beta sequences that were also present in the peripheral blood of the same patient. In TCRdb, the immuneACCESS table is reduced to in-frame sequences with V and J assigned. These tables do not hold every clone; where another copy was compared, an unresolved V gene accounts for under half, and the others remain unexplained. V, J and clone size derive from that table, while D and trimming were established from the DNA sequence. This sample comprises over 80,000 clones, about 90% of them detected only once. Roughly 3.2% of the sample lies in the top ten.

Study-level results and caveats: TCR clonality showed no direct relationship with survival, which suggests that a diverse polyclonal response may be important. The TCR overlap response model with three groups was called speculative and said to need prospective validation. The cohort was small and heterogeneous, only a few patients had full blood and tumor sets, and even fewer had initial-recurrent tumor pairs. Longer time to progression and overall survival after dendritic cell vaccination were predicted by higher estimated pretreatment TIL content.

Patients were selected on the basis of adequate residual fresh-frozen tumor tissue and more than two years of available survival data. Molecular status otherwise varied across the glioblastoma patients, but none of them carried an isocitrate dehydrogenase mutation. PBMC collection took place before vaccination, two weeks after the third vaccination, and at tumor progression if progression occurred. Genomic DNA was extracted with the Qiagen DNeasy Blood extraction Kit. Taken from the germline V gene (reference sequence), the CDR1 and CDR2 loops are SEHNR and FQNEAQ. CDR3 length: 13 amino acids, cysteine to phenylalanine. Just the 39-base CDR3 DNA is kept, in frame starting at base 1. With regard to this clone: The target of this receptor is not known. Mismatch with germline at one junction end may stem from a read error.

Here the chain combines TRBV7-9 and TRBJ2-4, and 8 junctional nucleotides match TRBD2. The clonotype was recovered from a human donor with glioblastoma. Sample: blood, taken before dendritic cell vaccination. The sequenced DNA: TGTGCCAGCAGCTCCAGCGGGGGAAAAGAGCTCAACTTC. Its protein reads: CASSSSGGKELNF. Supplemented by the reference TRBV7-9 and TRBJ2-4 proteins around the CDR3, the complete variable domain is DTGVSQNPRHKITKRGQNVTFRCDPISEHNRLYWYRQTLGQGPEFLTYFQNEAQLEKSRLLSDRFSAERPKGSFSTLEIQRTEQGDSAMYLCASSSSGGKELNFGAGTRLSVL.